The 29 T cell receptor beta chains presented below share a single source sample, sequenced in a study of early T cells in non-severe SARS-CoV-2 infection (dated by TCRdb to the early 2020s). Receptors were amplified or captured by 5' RACE. Reads for this sample came from a NextSeq 500. Through fastp at Q25 and MiXCR, TCRdb rebuilt clones from the public reads, retaining in-frame beta chains. One record per CDR3 amino acid sequence lists the most common genes and DNA. This sample is represented by some 91,000 distinct CDR3 sequences; about 13% of them were singletons. The ten largest account for around 2.4% of the sample. The sequenced material came from whole blood. The source is an adult who was a healthcare worker with PCR-confirmed SARS-CoV-2 infection or an uninfected control (not recorded which).

This clonotype was seen a few times. The chain recombines TRBV28 with TRBJ2-6; no reliable D call. Trimming took off 6 bases at V and 0 bases at J, with 15 bases between the two ends. The CDR3 extends over 17 amino acids. CDR1 and CDR2 (germline): MDHEN, SYDVKM. CDR3 loop: CASSPRAVSSGANVLTF. The CDR3 bases are TGTGCCAGCAGCCCTCGGGCAGTAAGCTCTGGGGCCAACGTCCTGACTTTC.

This clonotype was found many times. The chain joins TRBV6-6 to TRBJ1-1, with 9 bases fitting TRBD1. Trimming removed 4 bases from V and 5 bases from J; junction bases left unmatched: 11. Germline CDR1 is MNHNY and CDR2 is SVGAGI (reference sequence). The CDR3 is 16 amino acids. The CDR3 bases are TGTGCCAGCAGTTCCGTACCCCCGGGACAGGGAACTGAAGCTTTCTTT. Translated: CASSSVPPGQGTEAFF.

The V and J genes are TRBV28 and TRBJ2-2; D ambiguous. The length of the CDR3 is 16 residues. V was pared by 8 bases and J by 6 bases, with 22 bases between. Per the germline V gene, CDR1 is MDHEN and CDR2 is SYDVKM. The CDR3 here is CASRGVGLGFPGELFF. The CDR3 nucleotides are TGTGCCAGCCGCGGTGTGGGGTTGGGGTTTCCCGGGGAGCTGTTTTTT.

This clonotype occurred a few times. J is TRBJ1-1 and V is TRBV20-1, with D hard to call. The CDR3 sequence is 13 residues long. Trimming removed 6 bases from V and 2 bases from J, with 13 bases in between. Germline CDR1 DFQATT, CDR2 SNEGSKA (reference sequence). The DNA for the CDR3 is TGCAGTGCGGCGACATCCTTTAACACTGAAGCTTTCTTT. It specifies CSAATSFNTEAFF.

There are a few counts of this clonotype. The chain couples TRBV15 to TRBJ2-1; TRBD1 matches 8 bases. Per the germline V gene, CDR1 is LNHNV and CDR2 is YYDKDF (reference sequence). V dropped 0 bases and J dropped 12; count of bases not matched to a gene: 10. The CDR3 consists of 15 residues. The CDR3 is CATSRDPADRGGQFF. The CDR3 DNA reads TGTGCCACCAGCAGAGATCCCGCCGACAGGGGAGGGCAGTTCTTC.

This clonotype was picked up many times. The chain joins TRBV4-1 to TRBJ2-1; D is perhaps TRBD1 (5 bases). The CDR3 consists of 17 residues. V shed 1 base and J shed 8 bases, with 21 bases lying between them. From germline, CDR1 is MGHRA and CDR2 YSYEKL. The CDR3 spells CASSQADMGFPRDEQFF. CDR3 nucleotides: TGCGCCAGCAGCCAAGCGGACATGGGGTTCCCTCGCGATGAGCAGTTCTTC.

In this sample, this clonotype turned up many times. The gene calls are TRBV7-6 and TRBJ1-2, with 11 bases aligning to TRBD1. The CDR3 runs 14 residues. Germline V CDR1 and CDR2: SGHVS, FNYEAQ. The V segment lost 6 bases and the J segment 6 bases; nucleotides outside the gene matches: 6. CDR3 sequence (DNA): TGTGCCAGCAGATCCGGGACAGGGGGTGATGGCTACACCTTC. Its translation is CASRSGTGGDGYTF.

This chain links TRBV29-1 with TRBJ2-7; D is undetermined. V was clipped by 5 bases and J by 5 bases, with 19 bases between them. Per the germline V gene, CDR1 is SQVTM and CDR2 is ANQGSEA. The CDR3 length is 14 residues. In nucleotides, the CDR3 is TGCAGCGTTACCCCCCCCGGCAGGCGCCACGAGCAGTACTTC. This gives the protein CSVTPPGRRHEQYF.

This clonotype has more than one count but fewer than ten. J is TRBJ2-5 and V is TRBV29-1; D is unresolved. The CDR3 contains 12 residues. CDR1 is SQVTM and CDR2 is ANQGSEA in the germline V gene. V gave up 6 bases and J gave up 4 bases, with 12 bases separating them. The CDR3 coding sequence is TGCAGCGTGATGATGGGCGGAGAGACCCAGTACTTC. It translates to CSVMMGGETQYF.

Ten or more counts support this clonotype. The rearrangement joins TRBV18 to TRBJ1-6; no reliable D call. The length of the CDR3 is 14 residues. Trimming removed 4 bases at V and 5 bases at J, with 9 bases between. CDR1 KGHSH and CDR2 LQKENI come from the germline V gene. The CDR3 loop is CASSRGFDNSPLHF. CDR3 sequence (DNA): TGTGCCAGCTCACGGGGTTTCGATAATTCACCCCTCCACTTT.

This clonotype was recorded many times. The chain uses TRBV12-3 or TRBV12-4 and TRBJ2-6; no definite D call. There are 16 residues in the CDR3. With 10 bases removed from V and 0 bases from J, the gap between germline ends came to 16 bases. CDR3 coding DNA: TGTGCCACCTACGGTGCAACTTCCTCTGGGGCCAACGTCCTGACTTTC. Residues: CATYGATSSGANVLTF.

This chain links TRBV4-1 with TRBJ1-1; 7 bases map to TRBD1. The V and J ends lost 1 base and 12 bases, in that order; junction bases with no gene match: 11. CDR3 length: 14 residues. The germline V gene encodes CDR1 MGHRA and CDR2 YSYEKL. The CDR3 loop reads CASSQAPGTETTFF. CDR3 DNA: TGCGCCAGCAGCCAAGCCCCGGGGACAGAGACAACTTTCTTT.

This clonotype has only a few counts. V is TRBV28 and J is TRBJ2-5; 8 nucleotides align to TRBD1. V gave up 6 bases and J gave up 2 bases; unmatched junction bases: 2. Germline V CDR1 and CDR2: MDHEN, SYDVKM. The CDR3 loop spans 13 amino acids. CDR3 nucleotide sequence: TGTGCCAGCAGGGGACAGGTACAAGAGACCCAGTACTTC. Residues: CASRGQVQETQYF.

This clonotype was observed many times. The chain joins TRBV11-2 to TRBJ2-3, with D perhaps matching TRBD2 (6 bases). V lost 3 bases to trimming and J lost 9 bases, with 16 bases between them. Germline CDR1 SGHAT, CDR2 FQNNGV. The CDR3 consists of 14 residues. The DNA for the CDR3 is TGTGCCAGCAGCTTGGCAGGGACTTTCCAGACGCAGTATTTT. Its translation is CASSLAGTFQTQYF.

A few counts support this clonotype. V gene TRBV20-1 combines with J gene TRBJ2-3; perhaps TRBD2 as D (5 bases). This CDR3 has 12 amino acids. Germline V CDR1 and CDR2: DFQATT, SNEGSKA (reference sequence). Trimming took off 0 bases at V and 5 bases at J, with 6 bases between the two ends. CDR3 sequence reads: CSARDGRDTQYF. For the CDR3, the DNA is TGCAGTGCTAGAGATGGGAGAGATACGCAGTATTTT.

This clonotype was picked up a small number of times. The genes are TRBV6-5 and TRBJ1-1; D might be TRBD1 (5 bases). The CDR3 spans 12 residues. Germline V CDR1 and CDR2: MNHEY, SVGAGI. V was pared by 6 bases and J by 6 bases, with 11 bases between. CDR3 DNA: TGTGCCAGCAGCGACAGCCTGCCTGAAGCTTTCTTT. This encodes CASSDSLPEAFF.

V usage is TRBV6-5 and J usage is TRBJ2-3; D is perhaps TRBD1 (5 bases). The ends were cut back, 7 bases at V and 5 bases at J, with 7 bases in the middle. The germline gives CDR1 MNHEY, CDR2 SVGAGI. The CDR3 consists of 11 residues. In nucleotides, the CDR3 is TGTGCCAGCAATCAGGGAGATACGCAGTATTTT. Translation: CASNQGDTQYF.

This clonotype showed up just a few times. The chain uses TRBV7-9 and TRBJ1-2; no clear D. The length of the CDR3 is 13 residues. Per germline, CDR1 SEHNR and CDR2 FQNEAQ (reference sequence). Trimming removed 5 bases at V and 5 bases at J, with 12 bases between. CDR3 coding DNA: TGTGCCAGCAGCAAAGACACGCGTTATGGCTACACCTTC. It encodes CASSKDTRYGYTF.

Comments on this clonotype: At one end the junction does not follow the germline gene, possibly because of a read error. V gene TRBV2 combines with J gene TRBJ1-5; a weak D match, TRBD1 (5 bases). Germline CDR1 reads SNHLY; CDR2 reads FYNNEI. CDR3 size: 15 residues. The CDR3 DNA is TGTGCCAGCAGTGAAGGACAGTTTAGCAATCAGCCCCCGCATTTT. It is translated as CASSEGQFSNQPPHF.

This clonotype was observed a few times. The gene calls are TRBV9 and TRBJ2-2, with D perhaps TRBD1 or TRBD2 (5 bases each). Germline V lookup: CDR1 SGDLS, CDR2 YYNGEE. The CDR3 contains 15 residues. V lost 3 bases and J 3 bases, leaving 12 bases between the germline ends. This CDR3 reads CASSGREGDTGELFF. DNA for the CDR3: TGTGCCAGCAGCGGCCGGGAAGGGGACACCGGGGAGCTGTTTTTT.

In its sample, this clonotype was seen a few times. The rearrangement links TRBV25-1 to TRBJ1-6, with D possibly being TRBD1 (6 bases). Germline values: CDR1 MGHDK, CDR2 SYGVNS. The CDR3 contains 16 residues. The V end lost 2 bases, the J end lost 5 bases, and 13 bases lay between the germline ends. DNA for the CDR3: TGTGCCAGCAGTGAAATGGGGGGCGCTGATAATTCACCCCTCCACTTT. Amino acid sequence: CASSEMGGADNSPLHF.

In its sample, this clonotype was seen a few times. This sequence joins TRBV7-8 and TRBJ2-3; no firm D call. The CDR3 runs to 16 residues. Germline CDR1 reads SGHVS; CDR2 reads FQNEAQ. The V end lost 5 bases, the J end lost 2 bases, and 17 bases lay between the germline ends. The CDR3 here is CASSRTTTYYTDTQYF. In DNA, the CDR3 is TGTGCCAGCAGCCGTACCACGACCTATTACACAGATACGCAGTATTTT.

The chain links TRBV27 to TRBJ1-2, with 8 bases matching TRBD1. J lost 6 bases, V lost 8 bases, and 2 bases had no gene match. Germline V CDR1 and CDR2: MNHEY, SMNVEV (reference sequence). The CDR3 is 11 residues long. The DNA for the CDR3 is TGTGCCAGCCAGGGGGCGAATGGCTACACCTTC. Its protein product is CASQGANGYTF.

This clonotype has at least ten counts. The chain combines TRBV9 with TRBJ1-2, with D perhaps TRBD1 (6 bases). Germline-derived CDR1 and CDR2 are SGDLS and YYNGEE. The CDR3 consists of 13 residues. The V end lost 3 bases, the J end lost 4 bases, and 10 bases lay between the germline ends. The CDR3 DNA reads as TGTGCCAGCAGCGCGGACAGCATCTATGGCTACACCTTC. Protein: CASSADSIYGYTF.

This clonotype appeared a few times. This CDR3 is CSARDRTGANVLTF. The CDR3 DNA reads TGCAGTGCTAGAGACCGAACTGGGGCCAACGTCCTGACTTTC. This chain uses TRBV20-1 with TRBJ2-6, with D unclear. From germline, CDR1 is DFQATT and CDR2 SNEGSKA (reference sequence). Trimming stripped 0 bases from V and 2 bases from J, with 5 bases between. The CDR3 has 14 residues.

Many counts were recorded for this clonotype. The rearrangement uses TRBV6-2 or TRBV6-3 and TRBJ2-7, with a weak D call TRBD1 (5 bases). Germline V lookup: CDR1 MNHEY, CDR2 SVGEGT. Trimming stripped 6 bases from V and 2 bases from J, with 20 bases between. This CDR3 region has 16 residues. DNA of the CDR3: TGTGCCAGCAGCCCCGGGCGGACAACAACTACCTACGAGCAGTACTTC. It specifies CASSPGRTTTTYEQYF.

There are a few counts of this clonotype. This sequence joins TRBV6-4 and TRBJ1-1; TRBD1 is a possible D gene (5 bases). This CDR3 is 15 amino acids long. Trimming removed 2 bases at V and 4 bases at J, with 14 bases between. Germline V gene sequence: CDR1 MRHNA, CDR2 SNTAGT. The CDR3 reads CASSDGTRGTTEAFF. DNA of the CDR3: TGTGCCAGCAGTGACGGAACCCGGGGGACCACTGAAGCTTTCTTT.

This sequence joins TRBV4-1 and TRBJ2-5; tentatively, D is TRBD2 (5 bases). Looked up from germline, CDR1 is MGHRA and CDR2 is YSYEKL. The CDR3 extends over 12 amino acids. With 1 base removed from V and 11 bases from J, the gap between germline ends came to 11 bases. DNA for the CDR3: TGCGCCAGCAGCCAAGTTAGCGCGGTGCAGTACTTC. Amino acid sequence: CASSQVSAVQYF.

This rearrangement joins TRBV29-1 to TRBJ2-6; 8 bases are a match to TRBD1. Germline V lookup: CDR1 SQVTM, CDR2 ANQGSEA. CDR3 length: 20 residues. Trimming removed 4 bases from V and 0 bases from J; junction bases left unmatched: 17. CDR3 DNA: TGCAGCGTTGTTGCCCCCTCCGGACAGGGTGATTTCTCTGGGGCCAACGTCCTGACTTTC. Residues: CSVVAPSGQGDFSGANVLTF.